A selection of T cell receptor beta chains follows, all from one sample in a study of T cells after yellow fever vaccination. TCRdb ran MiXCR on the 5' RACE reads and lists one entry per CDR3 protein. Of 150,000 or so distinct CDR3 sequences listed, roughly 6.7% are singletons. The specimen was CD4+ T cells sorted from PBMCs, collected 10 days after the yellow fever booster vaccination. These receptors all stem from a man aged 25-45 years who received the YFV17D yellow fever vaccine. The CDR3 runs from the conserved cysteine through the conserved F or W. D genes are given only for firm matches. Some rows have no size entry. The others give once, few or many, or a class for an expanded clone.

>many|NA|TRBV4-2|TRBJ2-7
CASSQDYRADYEQYF
TGTGCCAGCAGCCAAGATTATCGCGCAGACTACGAGCAGTACTTC
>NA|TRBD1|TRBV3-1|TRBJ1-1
CASSPTGADTEAFF
TGTGCCAGCAGCCCGACAGGGGCGGACACTGAAGCTTTCTTT
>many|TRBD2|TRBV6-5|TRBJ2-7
CASSSGTSSRSYEQYF
TGTGCCAGCAGTTCCGGGACTAGCAGTCGGTCCTACGAGCAGTACTTC
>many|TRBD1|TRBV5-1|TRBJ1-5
CASSSTGEQPQHF
TGCGCCAGCAGCTCGACAGGGGAGCAGCCCCAGCATTTT
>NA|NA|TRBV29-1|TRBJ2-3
CSAGRDERTDTQYF
TGCAGCGCGGGTCGGGACGAACGCACAGATACGCAGTATTTT
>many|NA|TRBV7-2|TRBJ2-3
CASSFQAGLTDTQYF
TGTGCCAGCAGCTTCCAAGCGGGTCTCACAGATACGCAGTATTTT
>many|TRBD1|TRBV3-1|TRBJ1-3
CASSDRVLISAIYF
TGTGCCAGCAGCGACAGGGTTCTCATTAGCGCCATATATTTT
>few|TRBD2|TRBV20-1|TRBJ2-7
CCARDPGLGLAGMEQYF
TGCTGTGCTAGAGATCCGGGGTTGGGACTAGCGGGAATGGAGCAGTACTTC
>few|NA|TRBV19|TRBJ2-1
CASSILGLVGNEQFF
TGTGCCAGTAGTATACTAGGTCTGGTAGGGAATGAGCAGTTCTTC
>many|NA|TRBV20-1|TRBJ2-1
CSARDSLDSYNEQFF
TGCAGTGCTAGAGATAGTCTCGACTCCTACAATGAGCAGTTCTTC
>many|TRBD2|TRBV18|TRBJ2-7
CASSLGLAGAVEQYF
TGTGCCAGCTCACTGGGACTAGCGGGAGCGGTAGAGCAGTACTTC
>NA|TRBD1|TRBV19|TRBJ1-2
CASSPRGRATYGYTF
TGTGCCAGCTCTCCCAGGGGGCGGGCCACCTATGGCTACACCTTC
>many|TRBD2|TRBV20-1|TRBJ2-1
CSVPGTSGNLVYNEQFF
TGCAGTGTTCCGGGGACTAGCGGGAATCTGGTGTACAATGAGCAGTTCTTC
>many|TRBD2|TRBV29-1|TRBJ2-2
CSTGLAGGELFF
TGCAGCACGGGACTAGCGGGCGGGGAGCTGTTTTTT
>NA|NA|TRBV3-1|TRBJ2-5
CAFSFRPLMNHRQETQYF
TGTGCCTTCAGTTTTCGGCCCCTCATGAACCATCGGCAAGAGACCCAGTACTTC
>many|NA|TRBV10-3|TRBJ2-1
CAISVTPDWPSGDEQFF
TGTGCCATCAGTGTAACCCCTGACTGGCCCTCTGGGGATGAGCAGTTCTTC
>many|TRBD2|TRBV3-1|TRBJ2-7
CASSHGGLASYEQYF
TGTGCCAGCAGCCACGGGGGACTAGCGTCCTACGAGCAGTACTTC
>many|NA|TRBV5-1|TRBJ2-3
CASTHDGGRADTQYF
TGCGCCAGCACCCACGATGGGGGAAGGGCAGATACGCAGTATTTT
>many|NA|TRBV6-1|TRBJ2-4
CASSPRAGISAKNIQYF
TGTGCCAGCAGCCCCCGAGCAGGGATTAGTGCCAAAAACATTCAGTACTTC
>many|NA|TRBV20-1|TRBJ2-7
CSARQTDYEQYF
TGCAGTGCTCGTCAAACAGACTACGAGCAGTACTTC
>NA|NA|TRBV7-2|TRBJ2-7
CASSWKRDTAGYF
TGTGCCAGCAGCTGGAAAAGGGACACCGCTGGATACTTC
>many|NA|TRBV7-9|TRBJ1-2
CASSLEASYGYTF
TGTGCCAGCAGCTTAGAGGCCAGCTATGGCTACACCTTC
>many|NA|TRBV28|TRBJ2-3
CASNLNRDSTDTQYF
TGTGCCAGCAACCTTAACAGGGACAGCACAGATACGCAGTATTTT
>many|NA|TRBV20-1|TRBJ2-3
CSASTPDTDTQYF
TGCAGTGCCTCGACACCTGACACAGATACGCAGTATTTT
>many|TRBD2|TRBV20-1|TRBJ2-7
CSASGPLRTAGAYEQYF
TGCAGTGCTAGCGGCCCGCTCCGTACAGCGGGAGCCTACGAGCAGTACTTC
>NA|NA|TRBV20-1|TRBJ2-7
CSARQGLHEQYF
TGCAGTGCTAGACAGGGTCTCCACGAGCAGTACTTC
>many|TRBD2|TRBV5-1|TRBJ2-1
CASSQKRTSGINEQFF
TGCGCCAGCAGCCAAAAAAGGACTAGCGGGATCAATGAGCAGTTCTTC
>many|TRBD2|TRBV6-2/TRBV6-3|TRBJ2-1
CATLAGTSYNEQFF
TGTGCCACCCTAGCGGGTACGTCCTACAATGAGCAGTTCTTC
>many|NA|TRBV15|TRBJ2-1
CATSRVAGERFF
TGTGCCACCAGCAGAGTAGCCGGCGAGAGGTTCTTC
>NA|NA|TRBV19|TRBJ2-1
CASRRGLAGYNEQFF
TGTGCCAGCCGGAGGGGGCTAGCGGGCTACAATGAGCAGTTCTTC
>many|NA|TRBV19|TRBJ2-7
CASSNGGNPHYEQYF
TGTGCCAGTAGTAATGGCGGGAACCCGCATTACGAGCAGTACTTC
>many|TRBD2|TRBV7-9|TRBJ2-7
CASSREAGETYEQYF
TGTGCCAGCAGCCGGGAGGCAGGAGAGACCTACGAGCAGTACTTC
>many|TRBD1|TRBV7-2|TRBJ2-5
CASSPSGQGARETQYF
TGTGCCAGCAGCCCGTCGGGGCAGGGGGCGCGGGAGACCCAGTACTTC
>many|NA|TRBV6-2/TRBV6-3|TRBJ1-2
CASKTTNGDYGYTF
TGTGCCAGCAAAACAACGAACGGGGACTATGGCTACACCTTC
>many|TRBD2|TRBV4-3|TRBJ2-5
CASSHGVVAGGIETQYF
TGCGCCAGCAGCCATGGCGTAGTGGCGGGAGGAATCGAGACCCAGTACTTC
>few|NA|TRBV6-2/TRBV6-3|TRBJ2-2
CASPGELFF
TGTGCCAGCCCCGGGGAGCTGTTTTTT
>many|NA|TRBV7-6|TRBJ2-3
CASRGSGVGTDTQYF
TGTGCCAGCAGGGGATCGGGGGTGGGCACAGATACGCAGTATTTT
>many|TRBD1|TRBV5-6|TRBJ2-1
CASSLVGDRVTYNEQFF
TGTGCCAGCAGCTTGGTGGGAGACAGGGTCACCTACAATGAGCAGTTCTTC
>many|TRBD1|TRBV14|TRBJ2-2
CASSRRQGDTGELFF
TGTGCCAGCAGCCGCCGACAGGGGGACACCGGGGAGCTGTTTTTT
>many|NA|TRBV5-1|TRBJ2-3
CASRPFSGLTDTQYF
TGCGCCAGCAGACCTTTTAGCGGACTCACAGATACGCAGTATTTT
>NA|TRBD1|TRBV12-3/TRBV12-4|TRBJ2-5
CASSFGQGQETQYF
TGTGCCAGCAGTTTTGGACAGGGTCAAGAGACCCAGTACTTC
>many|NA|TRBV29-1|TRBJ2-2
CSVAARIPGELFF
TGCAGCGTTGCGGCGCGAATCCCCGGGGAGCTGTTTTTT
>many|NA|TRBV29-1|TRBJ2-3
CSVVVSTDTQYF
TGCAGCGTTGTGGTTTCCACAGATACGCAGTATTTT
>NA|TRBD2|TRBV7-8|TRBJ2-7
CASSSLAGVYEQYF
TGTGCCAGCTCCTCACTAGCGGGAGTATACGAGCAGTACTTC
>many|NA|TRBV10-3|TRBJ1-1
CAISESTGHATEAFF
TGTGCCATCAGTGAGTCGACAGGACACGCTACTGAAGCTTTCTTT
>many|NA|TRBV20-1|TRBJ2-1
CRVRSGYYNEQFF
TGCAGAGTACGTTCGGGGTACTACAATGAGCAGTTCTTC
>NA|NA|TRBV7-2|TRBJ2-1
CASSFDRWRFNEQFF
TGTGCCAGCAGCTTCGACAGGTGGCGTTTCAATGAGCAGTTCTTC
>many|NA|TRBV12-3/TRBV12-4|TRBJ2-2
CASSLGTANTGELFF
TGTGCCAGCAGTTTAGGGACAGCTAACACCGGGGAGCTGTTTTTT
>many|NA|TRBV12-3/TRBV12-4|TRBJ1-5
CASRSRVNRNQPQHF
TGTGCCAGCAGGTCCAGGGTAAATCGCAATCAGCCCCAGCATTTT
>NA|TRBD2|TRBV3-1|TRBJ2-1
CACSQGASGRHYNEQFF
TGTGCCTGCTCCCAAGGGGCTAGCGGGAGACACTACAATGAGCAGTTCTTC
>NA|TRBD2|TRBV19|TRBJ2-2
CASRAGGSNTGELFF
TGTGCCAGTCGTGCGGGAGGGTCGAACACCGGGGAGCTGTTTTTT
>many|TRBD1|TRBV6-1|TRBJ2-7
CASSHGQGVTYEQYF
TGTGCCAGCAGCCACGGACAGGGGGTAACCTACGAGCAGTACTTC
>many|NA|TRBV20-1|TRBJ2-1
CSAILPVAASGEQFF
TGCAGTGCAATCCTCCCGGTAGCCGCCTCGGGTGAGCAGTTCTTC